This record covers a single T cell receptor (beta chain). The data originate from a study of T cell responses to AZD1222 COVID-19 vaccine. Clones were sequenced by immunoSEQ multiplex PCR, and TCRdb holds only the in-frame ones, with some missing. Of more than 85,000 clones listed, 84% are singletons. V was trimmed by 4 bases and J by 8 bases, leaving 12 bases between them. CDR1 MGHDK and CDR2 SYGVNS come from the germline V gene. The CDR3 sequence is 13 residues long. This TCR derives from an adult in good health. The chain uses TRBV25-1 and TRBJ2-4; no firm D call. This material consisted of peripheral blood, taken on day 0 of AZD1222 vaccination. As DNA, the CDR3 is TGTGCCAGCAGTGTTAGCCCAGTAGACATTCAGTACTTC. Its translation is CASSVSPVDIQYF.